This paragraph reports one T cell receptor beta chain. Its specificity is not known. The record originates from a study of CD8 T cells in Susac syndrome. Findings and limits, study-wide: The authors acknowledged that their TCR sequencing and HLA analysis involved a relatively small number of individuals.

Negative isolation yielded CD8+ and CD4+ T cells; FACS enriched TEMRA cells. With random hexamers, 0.5 to 1 ug RNA was reverse transcribed. An immunoSEQ multiplex PCR generated amplified TCR beta CDR3 products spanning 54 Vbeta and 13 Jbeta. TCRdb re-derived calls from the immunoSEQ multiplex PCR reads in MiXCR, one entry per CDR3 protein. The sample lists about 130,000 distinct CDR3 sequences, about 96% occurring once. Germline V gene data show CDR1 as SEHNR and CDR2 as FQNEAQ (reference sequence). Trimming removed 6 bases from V and 0 bases from J, with 9 bases in between. This CDR3 comprises 14 residues.

The J gene is TRBJ1-3, the V gene TRBV7-9; D gene ambiguous. The sequence came from a human donor in good health. Sequences were obtained from CD4+ T cells from PBMCs. The CDR3 here is CASRITNSGNTIYF. CDR3 sequence (DNA): TGTGCCAGCAGAATTACCAACTCTGGAAACACCATATATTTT.